This T cell receptor beta chain came from a study of blood T cell repertoires in COVID-19. The overall study: Both acute and convalescent COVID-19 samples were obtained from the United States, Italy and Spain.

The table came from immunoSEQ multiplex PCR; TCRdb's copy has only in-frame clones and leaves some out. Here the sample spans roughly 330,000 clones, roughly 86% being singletons. Germline CDR1 MNHEY, CDR2 SVGAGI. Trimming shortened V by 2 bases and J by 0 bases, and 7 bases separated the two germline ends. The CDR3 is made up of 15 amino acids. The recovered donors of Cohort 3 showed two negative PCRs, clearance, or symptom resolution. This clone was picked up one time. The sample was PBMCs or T cells enriched from blood (not recorded which). The chain couples TRBV6-5 to TRBJ1-4; maybe TRBD1 (5 bases). This TCR derives from a woman in her twenties or thirties who had recovered from COVID-19. The DNA of the CDR3 is TGTGCCAGCAGTTACGGGGCAACAACTAATGAAAAACTGTTTTTT. It translates to CASSYGATTNEKLFF.